This T cell receptor (beta chain) was retrieved from a study of PD-L1 blockade in urothelial cancer. Whole-study context: Analyses were performed on blood at 3 weeks after treatment start (the second dose) and at 6 weeks.

This clone was picked up a small number of times. The sample has other DNA sequences that encode this CDR3 too. This table comes from immunoSEQ multiplex PCR, and its TCRdb copy is limited to in-frame clones, with some not included. Among approximately 45,000 clones, approximately 78% were seen once, and the ten largest hold about 1.7%. This CDR3 is 13 amino acids long. The germline V and J ends were trimmed by 0 bases and 3 bases, with 3 bases remaining between them. Germline assignment: CDR1 SGHAT and CDR2 FQNNGV. Time point in this sample: pretreatment peripheral blood. The V call is TRBV11-2, the J call TRBJ1-5; D remains ambiguous. The source was PBMCs, collected around atezolizumab (anti-PD-L1) treatment. The sequence was collected from a man aged 45 to 65 with urothelial cancer. The CDR3 nucleotides read TGTGCCAGCAGCTTAGACTACAATCAGCCCCAGCATTTT. Translation gives CASSLDYNQPQHF.